This entry lists 28 T cell receptor beta chains sequenced from one sample in a study of blood T cell repertoires in COVID-19. Sequencing was performed with immunoSEQ multiplex PCR; in TCRdb, only in-frame clones are kept and a portion is missing. The sample includes 49,000 or so clones, about nine tenths of them seen just once. Sequencing used peripheral blood. These receptors were collected from a man aged 45-65 years with active COVID-19.

V is TRBV11-2 and J is TRBJ2-5; the match to TRBD1 covers 7 bases. CDR3 size: 13 residues. Trimming cost V 4 bases and J 5 bases; bases outside gene matches: 4. Germline lookup yields CDR1 SGHAT and CDR2 FQNNGV. CDR3 residues: CASSSGQQETQYF. CDR3 DNA: TGTGCCAGCAGCTCGGGACAGCAGGAGACCCAGTACTTC.

This clone has only one observation. In DNA, the CDR3 is TGCGCCAGCAGCTTGGCCTTGACTAGCGGGGGGTACGACGAGCAGTTCTTC. The encoded protein is CASSLALTSGGYDEQFF. J is TRBJ2-1 and V is TRBV5-1; 13 nucleotides align to TRBD2. The CDR3 is 17 residues long. V lost 0 bases and J lost 10; bases outside the gene matches: 10. CDR1 is SGHRS, CDR2 YFSETQ, per germline.

The gene calls are TRBV27 and TRBJ2-1; D uncertain. Germline V gene data show CDR1 as MNHEY and CDR2 as SMNVEV (reference sequence). Trimming removed 7 bases from V and 7 bases from J, with 8 bases in between. The CDR3 consists of 11 residues. The CDR3 region is CASTTRNEQFF. Here the CDR3 DNA reads TGTGCCAGCACAACGAGGAATGAGCAGTTCTTC.

The genes are TRBV7-2 and TRBJ1-1; possibly TRBD1 for D (6 bases). CDR1 is SGHTA, CDR2 FQGNSA, per germline. V gave up 0 bases and J gave up 6 bases, with 8 bases separating them. CDR3 length: 13 residues. The CDR3: CASSLAQGSEAFF. CDR3 DNA: TGTGCCAGCAGCTTAGCTCAGGGGTCTGAAGCTTTCTTT.

This chain uses TRBV7-9 with TRBJ2-7; 7 nucleotides match TRBD2. The CDR3 is made up of 14 amino acids. Germline V CDR1 and CDR2: SEHNR, FQNEAQ (reference sequence). Trimming took 4 bases from V and 7 from J; bases not matched to a gene: 10. CDR3 protein: CASSSGTTLLEQYF. As DNA, the CDR3 is TGTGCCAGCAGCTCCGGGACTACCCTCTTGGAGCAGTACTTC.

In this sample, this clone turned up once. V gene TRBV15 combines with J gene TRBJ2-6; D is possibly TRBD1 (6 bases). Germline V gene data show CDR1 as LNHNV and CDR2 as YYDKDF (reference sequence). The CDR3 spans 16 residues. Trimming took 0 bases from V and 2 from J, leaving 8 bases between them. The CDR3 reads CATSRDHRAGANVLTF. In DNA form, the CDR3 reads TGTGCCACCAGCAGAGATCACAGGGCTGGGGCCAACGTCCTGACTTTC.

V gene TRBV14 combines with J gene TRBJ1-4; D is uncertain. CDR3 length equals 14 residues. Germline values: CDR1 SGHDN, CDR2 FVKESK. The ends were cut back, 5 bases at V and 7 bases at J, with 14 bases in the middle. CDR3 protein: CASSYGGIGEKLFF. The CDR3 DNA reads TGTGCCAGCAGCTATGGAGGTATAGGTGAAAAACTGTTTTTT.

In DNA form, the CDR3 reads TGTGCTAGTGGTTTGGTCTCACAGAGGTACGACAGGGAAGATACGCAGTATTTT. Translating it yields CASGLVSQRYDREDTQYF. This rearrangement joins TRBV12-5 to TRBJ2-3; TRBD1 matches at 7 bases. Germline V lookup: CDR1 LGHNT, CDR2 FRNRAP. The CDR3 is made up of 18 amino acids. J gave up 5 bases and V 0 bases, and 14 bases lay outside the gene matches.

The CDR3 reads CASSYTGYYGYTF. The CDR3 region has the DNA TGTGCCAGCAGTTATACAGGGTACTATGGCTACACCTTC. The chain recombines TRBV6-5 with TRBJ1-2; a weak D match, TRBD1 (6 bases). CDR3 size: 13 residues. The ends were cut back, 3 bases at V and 3 bases at J, with 8 bases in the middle. Germline values: CDR1 MNHEY, CDR2 SVGAGI.

V gene TRBV7-9 combines with J gene TRBJ1-6; TRBD1 agrees at 7 bases. V dropped 7 bases and J dropped 7; count of bases not matched to a gene: 7. The CDR3 totals 14 residues. Per the germline V gene, CDR1 is SEHNR and CDR2 is FQNEAQ (reference sequence). CDR3 sequence (DNA): TGTGCCAGCACCCAAGGGGGACAGAATTCACCCCTCCACTTT. It is translated as CASTQGGQNSPLHF.

This sequence joins TRBV4-3 and TRBJ2-3, with D unresolved. Germline-derived CDR1 and CDR2 are LGHNA and YSLEER. This CDR3 is built from 15 residues. The V gene lost 5 bases and the J gene lost 7 bases, with 19 bases spanning the gap. In nucleotides, the CDR3 is TGCGCCAGCAGCAAGACAACTCTTCTTTCGAATACGCAGTATTTT. Translated, it gives CASSKTTLLSNTQYF.

The CDR3, as DNA: TGTGCCACAGAGGAGGGAGGGGATCAGCCTTTCTTT. Translated: CATEEGGDQPFF. The chain has TRBV10-3 and TRBJ1-1; perhaps TRBD1 as D (5 bases). CDR1 is ENHRY, CDR2 SYGVKD, per germline. The CDR3 runs 12 residues. Trimming took 10 bases from V and 12 from J, leaving 21 bases between them.

The chain joins TRBV7-2 to TRBJ2-5; D unresolved. The V end lost 1 base, the J end lost 8 bases, and 5 bases lay between the germline ends. In germline, CDR1 is SGHTA, CDR2 FQGNSA. The CDR3 runs to 11 residues. The CDR3 here is CASSLDRTQYF. The CDR3 region has the DNA TGTGCCAGCAGCTTAGACAGAACCCAGTACTTC.

This clone was seen more than once but under ten times. The rearrangement joins TRBV19 to TRBJ2-2; 9 positions match TRBD2. Germline CDR1 reads LNHDA; CDR2 reads SQIVND (reference sequence). Unmatched junction bases numbered 13, after V lost 3 bases and J lost 5 bases. This CDR3 is 18 amino acids long. The CDR3 reads CASSIRRAGGPGTGELFF. DNA of the CDR3: TGTGCCAGTAGTATCCGCCGTGCGGGAGGGCCGGGAACCGGGGAGCTGTTTTTT.

The J gene is TRBJ1-3, the V gene TRBV18; D unclear. Germline CDR1 and CDR2: KGHSH and LQKENI. CDR3 length equals 16 residues. Trimming pared 4 bases from V and 0 bases from J, leaving 13 bases between. The DNA of the CDR3 is TGTGCCAGCTCACTCGCGCTGGGGAGCTCTGGAAACACCATATATTTT. Translation gives CASSLALGSSGNTIYF. Based on the CDR3 plus reference TRBV18 and TRBJ1-3, the full variable domain is NAGVMQNPRHLVRRRGQEARLRCSPMKGHSHVYWYRQLPEEGLKFMVYLQKENIIDESGMPKERFSAEFPKEGPSILRIQQVVRGDSAAYFCASSLALGSSGNTIYFGEGSWLTVV.

V usage is TRBV4-3 and J usage is TRBJ1-5; D gene uncertain. Per the germline V gene, CDR1 is LGHNA and CDR2 is YSLEER. The CDR3 consists of 13 residues. Trimming left V 0 bases short and J 4 bases short, with 4 bases between. The CDR3 loop is CASSQELNQPQHF. The DNA for the CDR3 is TGCGCCAGCAGCCAAGAACTGAATCAGCCCCAGCATTTT.

This chain uses TRBV19 with TRBJ2-5; the D gene is possibly TRBD1 (6 bases). With 5 bases removed from V and 2 bases from J, the gap between germline ends came to 9 bases. The CDR3 runs to 13 residues. Germline V CDR1 and CDR2: LNHDA, SQIVND (reference sequence). Here the CDR3 DNA reads TGTGCCAGTAGTGCCGGGACACAAGAGACCCAGTACTTC. Translated, it gives CASSAGTQETQYF.

This sequence joins TRBV5-4 and TRBJ2-1, with 8 bases identical to TRBD2. Germline V gives CDR1 SGHNT, CDR2 YYREEE (reference sequence). J was trimmed by 6 bases and V by 3 bases; bases with no gene match: 8. The CDR3 runs 15 residues. CDR3: CASSSRLAPPNEQFF. The DNA of the CDR3 is TGTGCCAGCAGCTCCCGACTAGCGCCCCCCAATGAGCAGTTCTTC.

This clone occurred a few times. The chain uses TRBV27 and TRBJ1-2; D perhaps matches TRBD1 (6 bases). The CDR3 sequence is 14 residues long. V was shortened by 8 bases and J by 4 bases, with 17 bases between the two germline ends. Germline V gene lookup returns CDR1 MNHEY and CDR2 SMNVEV (reference sequence). CDR3 loop: CASGPGQRIYGYTF. CDR3 nucleotides: TGTGCCAGCGGCCCCGGACAGCGGATCTATGGCTACACCTTC.

J is TRBJ2-7 and V is TRBV27, with 7 positions matching TRBD1. The CDR3 covers 16 residues. V was clipped by 1 base and J by 6 bases; unmatched bases: 12. Per the germline V gene, CDR1 is MNHEY and CDR2 is SMNVEV (reference sequence). The CDR3: CASSLFSNRGTSEQYF. The CDR3 nucleotides are TGTGCCAGCAGTTTATTTTCTAACAGGGGTACATCCGAGCAGTACTTC.

The chain combines TRBV7-6 with TRBJ2-5, with 8 bases lining up with TRBD2. CDR3 size: 18 residues. V was clipped by 3 bases and J by 5 bases; unmatched bases: 17. Germline V CDR1 and CDR2: SGHVS, FNYEAQ. The CDR3 spells CASSLAGRREGRGETQYF. The CDR3, as DNA: TGTGCCAGCAGCTTGGCAGGTAGACGGGAGGGCCGAGGGGAGACCCAGTACTTC.

The count of this clone is one. The CDR3 sequence: CASSQEGPKETQYF. In DNA form, the CDR3 reads TGTGCCAGCAGCCAGGAGGGGCCAAAAGAGACCCAGTACTTC. V usage is TRBV16 and J usage is TRBJ2-5; TRBD2 is a possible D gene (6 bases). Germline V gene sequence: CDR1 KGHSY, CDR2 FQNENV. CDR3 length: 14 residues. Trimming left V 3 bases short and J 3 bases short, with 11 bases between. Using reference TRBV16 and TRBJ2-5 for the parts outside the CDR3, the full variable domain is GEEVAQTPKHLVRGEGQKAKLYCAPIKGHSYVFWYQQVLKNEFKFLISFQNENVFDETGMPKERFSAKCLPNSPCSLEIQATKLEDSAVYFCASSQEGPKETQYFGPGTRLLVL.

The CDR3 reads CASSLRGEQYF. The CDR3 DNA reads as TGTGCCAGCAGCTTACGGGGGGAGCAGTACTTC. This chain connects TRBV5-4 to TRBJ2-7, with TRBD2 as a possible D gene (6 bases). CDR1 and CDR2 (germline): SGHNT, YYREEE (reference sequence). The CDR3 covers 11 residues. Trimming removed 2 bases from V and 7 bases from J, with 7 bases in between. The full variable domain, rest sourced from reference TRBV5-4 and TRBJ2-7, is ETGVTQSPTHLIKTRGQQVTLRCSSQSGHNTVSWYQQALGQGPQFIFQYYREEENGRGNFPPRFSGLQFPNYSSELNVNALELDDSALYLCASSLRGEQYFGPGTRLTVT.

This sequence joins TRBV7-2 and TRBJ2-7; tentative D call: TRBD1 (6 bases). This CDR3 spans 15 amino acids. CDR1 and CDR2 (germline): SGHTA, FQGNSA. Between the trimmed V and J ends, which lost 6 bases and 2 bases, there was a span of 17 bases. The CDR3 DNA follows: TGTGCCAGCAGTTTCGGACAGTCGACTGCCTACGAGCAGTACTTC. Its translation is CASSFGQSTAYEQYF.

The chain links TRBV2 to TRBJ2-7; TRBD2 matches 9 bases. Germline CDR1 is SNHLY and CDR2 is FYNNEI. V gave up 8 bases and J gave up 3 bases; unmatched junction bases: 5. CDR3 size: 13 residues. The CDR3 nucleotides are TGTGCCAGCTTGACTAGCGGAAACTACGAGCAGTACTTC. Amino acids: CASLTSGNYEQYF.

V is TRBV25-1 and J is TRBJ2-1, with D tentatively TRBD1 (7 bases). This CDR3 has 18 residues. V lost 7 bases and J lost 7, with 29 bases in between. Germline CDR1 MGHDK, CDR2 SYGVNS. The CDR3 here is CASKGQRQGLLPWNEQFF. The CDR3 region has the DNA TGTGCCAGCAAAGGGCAGCGACAGGGACTCCTACCTTGGAATGAGCAGTTCTTC.

V usage is TRBV5-6 and J usage is TRBJ2-2, with 8 bases fitting TRBD2. V lost 1 base to trimming and J lost 7 bases; unmatched junction nucleotides: 6. Germline CDR1 and CDR2: SGHDT and YYEEEE. The CDR3 contains 15 residues. CDR3 coding DNA: TGTGCCAGCAGCTTGATCGGGACTAGGAGCGGGGAGCTGTTTTTT. The encoded protein is CASSLIGTRSGELFF.

V is TRBV25-1 and J is TRBJ2-2, with 7 bases that match TRBD2. The CDR3 consists of 15 residues. J lost 7 bases, V lost 5 bases, and 10 bases had no gene match. In germline, CDR1 is MGHDK, CDR2 SYGVNS. CDR3 amino acids: CASSLRAGRGGELFF. CDR3 in DNA: TGTGCCAGCAGTCTAAGGGCAGGGAGGGGCGGGGAGCTGTTTTTT.